This is a list of T cell receptor beta chains from one sample in a study of cytomegalovirus exposure and HLA in healthy donors. Clones were sequenced by immunoSEQ multiplex PCR, and TCRdb holds only the in-frame ones, with some missing. The sample shows approximately 110,000 clones, roughly 73% of them seen only once. The sample comprised PBMCs. The receptors were gathered from a man aged 55 to 70 in good health and CMV-seropositive. Each CDR3 is given with its conserved first and last residue. The D gene is left open where the match is weak. Clone sizes are given selectively: once, few, many, or a class where the clone is expanded.

J gene | V gene | clone size | D gene | CDR3 protein | CDR3 DNA
TRBJ1-1 | TRBV19 | few | - | CASSYSGNTEAFF | TGTGCCAGTAGTTATTCAGGGAACACTGAAGCTTTCTTT
TRBJ2-1 | TRBV7-3 | - | TRBD2 | CASSPQQGLATNEQFF | TGTGCCAGCAGCCCCCAACAGGGACTAGCAACGAATGAGCAGTTCTTC
TRBJ2-3 | TRBV7-3 | few | TRBD2 | CASSLAGGSTDTQYF | TGTGCCAGCAGCTTAGCGGGGGGAAGCACAGATACGCAGTATTTT
TRBJ1-5 | TRBV6-1 | - | - | CATAPSGNNQPQHF | TGTGCCACCGCCCCTTCAGGGAACAATCAGCCCCAGCATTTT
TRBJ2-7 | TRBV9 | once | TRBD1 | CASSARGFGTFYEQYF | TGTGCCAGCAGCGCCAGGGGGTTCGGGACCTTTTACGAGCAGTACTTC
TRBJ1-1 | TRBV12-2 | - | - | CASRLEGATGNTEAFF | TGTGCAAGTCGCTTAGAGGGGGCGACAGGGAACACTGAAGCTTTCTTT
TRBJ1-2 | TRBV29-1 | once | TRBD1 | CSVSNAGGQALVYGYTF | TGCAGCGTTTCAAACGCAGGGGGCCAAGCCCTAGTCTATGGCTACACCTTC
TRBJ2-1 | TRBV5-4 | - | TRBD1 | CASSFRTGSSYNEQFF | TGTGCCAGCAGCTTCCGGACAGGGAGCTCCTACAATGAGCAGTTCTTC
TRBJ2-3 | TRBV6-1 | - | - | CASSEVEETQYF | TGTGCCAGCAGTGAAGTGGAGGAAACGCAGTATTTT
TRBJ1-1 | TRBV4-1 | - | - | CASSPKLTEEAFF | TGCGCCAGCAGCCCCAAGTTGACAGAGGAAGCTTTCTTT
TRBJ2-5 | TRBV2 | - | - | CASSAGTPALETQYF | TGTGCCAGCAGTGCCGGGACTCCAGCTTTGGAGACCCAGTACTTC
TRBJ1-1 | TRBV7-2 | - | - | CASSLAEGTEAFF | TGTGCCAGCAGCTTAGCGGAGGGCACTGAAGCTTTCTTT
TRBJ1-3 | TRBV5-1 | - | - | CASGFGQPGAGNTIYF | TGCGCCAGCGGCTTCGGACAGCCGGGCGCTGGAAACACCATATATTTT
TRBJ2-1 | TRBV10-1 | - | TRBD2 | CASSSAGGLEQFF | TGCGCCAGCAGCTCAGCGGGGGGCCTTGAGCAGTTCTTC
TRBJ2-5 | TRBV5-4 | - | - | CASSPGTTQETQYF | TGTGCCAGCAGCCCAGGAACCACCCAAGAGACCCAGTACTTC
TRBJ2-3 | TRBV5-1 | - | - | CASTNLTGNTDTQYF | TGCGCCAGCACGAATCTGACGGGAAACACAGATACGCAGTATTTT
TRBJ2-3 | TRBV10-1 | - | TRBD2 | CAIGERAGGFADTQYF | TGCGCCATAGGGGAGCGAGCGGGGGGGTTCGCAGATACGCAGTATTTT
TRBJ2-7 | TRBV5-1 | once | TRBD1 | CASSLSGRTGGREQYF | TGCGCCAGCAGCCTGTCTGGCAGGACAGGGGGCCGAGAGCAGTACTTC
TRBJ1-5 | TRBV10-3 | - | TRBD1 | CAIRRGDRGPDQPQHF | TGTGCCATCAGGAGAGGGGACAGGGGGCCGGATCAGCCCCAGCATTTT
TRBJ2-3 | TRBV18 | once | TRBD2 | CASSPGLGDLDTQYF | TGTGCCAGCTCCCCGGGACTAGGGGACCTAGATACGCAGTATTTT
TRBJ2-3 | TRBV5-1 | - | - | CASSLGLVEDTQYF | TGCGCCAGCAGCTTGGGGCTAGTAGAAGATACGCAGTATTTT
TRBJ1-5 | TRBV15 | - | - | CATSRDRHGIQPQHF | TGTGCCACCAGCAGAGACCGACACGGTATTCAACCCCAGCATTTT
TRBJ1-2 | TRBV27 | - | - | CASSLRDGSNYGYTF | TGTGCCAGCAGTTTGAGGGACGGGAGTAACTATGGCTACACCTTC
TRBJ1-1 | TRBV5-6 | once | - | CASNRGGEAFF | TGTGCCAGCAACCGCGGCGGTGAAGCTTTCTTT
TRBJ2-7 | TRBV27 | - | TRBD1 | CASKMSGTGGGYEQYF | TGTGCCAGCAAAATGTCCGGAACAGGGGGCGGGTACGAGCAGTACTTC
TRBJ2-2 | TRBV7-3 | - | - | CASSLSTTRYGGELFF | TGTGCCAGCAGCTTATCAACGACTCGTTACGGCGGGGAGCTGTTTTTT
TRBJ2-5 | TRBV27 | - | - | CASGRAGETQYF | TGTGCCAGCGGACGGGCGGGTGAGACCCAGTACTTC
TRBJ1-2 | TRBV11-2 | few | TRBD1 | CASSHIRQGGGYTF | TGTGCCAGCAGCCACATTAGACAGGGAGGTGGCTACACCTTC
TRBJ2-6 | TRBV5-1 | few | TRBD1 | CASSPGQGSGANVLTF | TGCGCCAGCAGCCCGGGACAGGGTTCGGGGGCCAACGTCCTGACTTTC
TRBJ2-5 | TRBV28 | few | - | CASSPEGYTQYF | TGTGCCAGCAGTCCGGAGGGGTACACCCAGTACTTC
TRBJ2-5 | TRBV2 | - | TRBD2 | CASSRGGGREETQYF | TGTGCCAGCAGTAGAGGCGGGGGGAGGGAAGAGACCCAGTACTTC
TRBJ2-3 | TRBV27 | - | TRBD2 | CASSRGGRGDTQYF | TGTGCCAGCAGTCGGGGCGGGAGAGGAGATACGCAGTATTTT
TRBJ1-5 | TRBV27 | - | - | CASSPPQPQHF | TGTGCCAGCAGTCCCCCACAGCCCCAGCATTTT
TRBJ1-2 | TRBV29-1 | - | - | CSVEVSTGYGYTF | TGCAGCGTTGAAGTGAGCACAGGCTATGGCTACACCTTC
TRBJ1-1 | TRBV7-8 | - | - | CASSSNLAFGSTEAFF | TGTGCCAGCAGCTCTAACTTAGCGTTTGGGAGCACTGAAGCTTTCTTT
TRBJ2-1 | TRBV4-2 | few | TRBD2 | CASSQASGGAWGEQFF | TGTGCCAGCAGCCAAGCTAGCGGGGGGGCCTGGGGTGAGCAGTTCTTC
TRBJ2-2 | TRBV28 | - | - | CASGRGDTGELFF | TGTGCCAGCGGCAGGGGGGACACCGGGGAGCTGTTTTTT
TRBJ2-7 | TRBV28 | few | - | CASRQESDEQYF | TGTGCCAGCAGGCAGGAATCCGACGAGCAGTACTTC
TRBJ1-5 | TRBV27 | - | TRBD1 | CASSPDRPTQPQHF | TGTGCCAGCAGTCCGGACAGGCCGACACAGCCCCAGCATTTT
TRBJ2-5 | TRBV19 | - | - | CASSIRYQETQYF | TGTGCCAGTAGTATCAGGTACCAAGAGACCCAGTACTTC
TRBJ1-5 | TRBV21-1 | - | - | CASSKTQNVRGGSQPQHF | TGTGCCAGCAGCAAAACCCAAAACGTTAGGGGGGGCTCTCAGCCCCAGCATTTT
TRBJ1-5 | TRBV4-2 | - | - | CASSQGGDGNQPQHF | TGTGCCAGCAGCCAAGGGGGCGATGGCAATCAGCCCCAGCATTTT
TRBJ2-1 | TRBV9 | few | TRBD2 | CASSVGGGEYNEQFF | TGTGCCAGCAGCGTAGGGGGGGGAGAATACAATGAGCAGTTCTTC
TRBJ1-2 | TRBV28 | once | - | CASSLDATAGGYTF | TGTGCCAGCAGTTTAGATGCGACGGCAGGCGGCTACACCTTC
TRBJ2-3 | TRBV18 | - | TRBD1 | CASSPSPGGGTDTQYF | TGTGCCAGCTCACCATCACCAGGGGGCGGCACAGATACGCAGTATTTT
TRBJ1-5 | TRBV28 | few | - | CASSQKFQPQHF | TGTGCCAGCAGTCAAAAATTCCAGCCCCAGCATTTT
TRBJ1-1 | TRBV2 | - | TRBD1 | CASSPRGRTEAFF | TGTGCCAGCAGTCCGAGGGGGCGAACTGAAGCTTTCTTT
TRBJ1-4 | TRBV2 | - | TRBD1 | CASSEDRGREKLFF | TGTGCCAGCAGTGAGGACAGGGGAAGAGAAAAACTGTTTTTT